This is a list of T cell receptor beta chains from one sample in a study of blood T cell repertoires in COVID-19. Repertoires were generated with immunoSEQ multiplex PCR, while TCRdb's copy carries only in-frame clones and drops some. The data show tens of thousands of clones, roughly three quarters seen once. Sequencing was carried out using peripheral blood. The receptors come from a human donor in a cohort sampled during active COVID-19. The conserved cysteine and the conserved F or W are not part of the CDR3 here. The D gene is left open where the match is weak. Clone size is stated in some rows and not others, as once, few, many or a class when expanded.

TRBD2	NA	TRBV27	14	TRBJ2-3	ASSSQREDNTDTQY
NA	NA	TRBV24-1	15	TRBJ1-6	ATSDRPGGARGSPLH
TRBD1	few	TRBV27	12	TRBJ1-2	ASSFTQGFGGYT
TRBD2	NA	TRBV27	15	TRBJ2-2	ATSISSSGMNTGELF
TRBD1	NA	TRBV5-4	13	TRBJ1-1	ASSLGGQRNTEAF
NA	NA	TRBV7-9	12	TRBJ2-7	ASSLGQQGYEQY
NA	NA	TRBV28	9	TRBJ1-5	ASSVRGPQH
TRBD1	NA	TRBV28	12	TRBJ2-1	ASSPGQVHNEQF
TRBD1	NA	TRBV7-2	13	TRBJ1-6	ASSFGQGLDSPLH
TRBD2	NA	TRBV7-7	13	TRBJ2-5	ASSRTTSGAETQY
TRBD2	NA	TRBV3-1/TRBV3-2	12	TRBJ2-1	ASSQEGLAGTQF
NA	NA	TRBV11-1	14	TRBJ2-2	ASSSAGTAHTGELF
TRBD1	NA	TRBV5-6	12	TRBJ2-1	ASSGGQGRGEQF
NA	NA	TRBV6-1	10	TRBJ2-1	ASSERYNEQF
TRBD1	NA	TRBV15	12	TRBJ1-2	ATSRATGGDGYT
TRBD1	NA	TRBV28	12	TRBJ2-7	ASSSPGQTYEQY
TRBD1	NA	TRBV5-6	13	TRBJ1-2	ASSFRDRAGYGYT
NA	NA	TRBV19	13	TRBJ2-7	ASRRGIGGNYEQY
NA	NA	TRBV3-1/TRBV3-2	13	TRBJ2-7	ASSQRKGPSYEQY
TRBD1	NA	TRBV19	14	TRBJ2-1	ASSGTGGAYYNEQF
TRBD2	NA	TRBV5-5	13	TRBJ2-2	ASRRLADITGELF
NA	NA	TRBV10-2	11	TRBJ2-7	ASAGTRGYEQY
TRBD1	many	TRBV28	14	TRBJ1-1	ASSLGTPTGVTEAF
NA	few	TRBV2	12	TRBJ1-2	ASSWTESRYGYT
TRBD1	NA	TRBV19	13	TRBJ1-6	ASSIGDRVTSPLH
NA	NA	TRBV6-1	14	TRBJ1-3	ASSEYMGKNGNTIY
NA	NA	TRBV19	13	TRBJ2-6	ASRQASSGANVLT
TRBD2	NA	TRBV3-1/TRBV3-2	14	TRBJ2-3	ASSQGGLAYTDTQY
NA	NA	TRBV10-3	11	TRBJ2-4	AIKDSLENIQY
NA	NA	TRBV28	12	TRBJ1-2	ASSWGQGLNGYT
TRBD1	NA	TRBV5-4	15	TRBJ1-6	ASSLGDSPIRNSPLH